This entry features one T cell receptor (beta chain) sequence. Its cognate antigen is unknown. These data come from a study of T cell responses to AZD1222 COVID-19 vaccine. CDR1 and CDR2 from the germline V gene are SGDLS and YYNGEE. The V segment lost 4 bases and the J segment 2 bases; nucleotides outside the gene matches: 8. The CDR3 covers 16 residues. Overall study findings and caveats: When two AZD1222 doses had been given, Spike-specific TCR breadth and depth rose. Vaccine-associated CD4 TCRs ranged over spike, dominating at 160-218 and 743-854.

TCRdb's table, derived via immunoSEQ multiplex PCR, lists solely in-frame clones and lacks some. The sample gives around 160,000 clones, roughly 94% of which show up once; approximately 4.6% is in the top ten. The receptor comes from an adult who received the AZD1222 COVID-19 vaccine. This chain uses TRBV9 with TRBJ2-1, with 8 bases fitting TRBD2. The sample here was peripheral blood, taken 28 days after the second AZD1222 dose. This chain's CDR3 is CASSLLPAGAYNEQFF. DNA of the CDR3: TGTGCCAGCAGCCTCCTTCCAGCGGGGGCCTACAATGAGCAGTTCTTC.